The 3 T cell receptor beta chains presented below share a single source sample, sequenced in a study of blood T cells in healthy people across ages. Combining a sample-barcoded 5' primer with a J-beta primer mix, a second PCR ran for roughly 6 to 11 cycles. In TCRdb, the 5' RACE reads were re-called with MiXCR into one record per CDR3 protein. Among over a million distinct CDR3 sequences, around two fifths were seen once, and the ten largest hold less than 8%. Sequencing input: blood. Every receptor here comes from a woman younger than 30 in good health.

In nucleotides, the CDR3 is TGCGCCAGCAGCCAAGTCCTAGCGGGTTTCTCCTACAATGAGCAGTACTTC. This codes for CASSQVLAGFSYNEQYF. The J gene is TRBJ2-1, the V gene TRBV4-1; 8 bases agree with TRBD2. TRBJ2-7 explains the end of the DNA better; the J call may be wrong. Germline V lookup: CDR1 MGHRA, CDR2 YSYEKL. The CDR3 extends over 17 amino acids.

For this clonotype: Relative to the germline gene, one junction end is altered; a read error may explain this. The chain recombines TRBV13 with TRBJ2-1, with TRBD2 as a possible D gene (6 bases). CDR1 and CDR2 (germline): PRHDT, FYEKMQ (reference sequence). The CDR3 spans 13 residues. CDR3: CASSFGTPGEEFF. The CDR3 nucleotides read TGTGCCAGCAGCTTCGGGACTCCTGGTGAGGAGTTCTTC.

This clonotype has more than one count but fewer than ten. The chain carries TRBV10-3 and TRBJ1-1; unclear D gene. The germline CDR1 and CDR2 sequences are ENHRY and SYGVKD. V was shortened by 3 bases and J by 3 bases, with 8 bases between the two germline ends. This CDR3 spans 13 amino acids. CDR3 sequence: CAISDSAYTEAFF. The CDR3 DNA reads as TGTGCCATCAGTGATTCAGCCTACACTGAAGCTTTCTTT.